This T cell receptor (beta chain) was documented in a study of blood T cell repertoires in COVID-19. Study-wide context: Sample material is recorded as cDNA or gDNA derived from T cells, B-cell-depleted T cells, or PBMCs.

Germline-derived CDR1 and CDR2 are MDHEN and SYDVKM. The V and J ends lost 3 bases and 8 bases respectively, with 16 bases between them. This CDR3 is built from 14 residues. Profiling relied on immunoSEQ multiplex PCR, and the TCRdb table lists in-frame clones only, not all of them. The data show about 33,000 clones, 90% to 95% seen once. Sequenced material: peripheral blood. The chain joins TRBV28 to TRBJ1-2; maybe TRBD1 (5 bases). The TCR sequence derives from a human donor in a cohort sampled during active COVID-19. Written as DNA, the CDR3 is TGTGCCAGCAGTTTCGGCGGGGCGGTGGCAGGCTACACCTTC. Translation gives CASSFGGAVAGYTF.